This T cell receptor beta chain was retrieved from a study of regulatory T cells in long-lasting Graves disease. This CDR3 has 15 amino acids. V lost 5 bases and J 1 base, leaving 12 bases between the germline ends. Germline values: CDR1 MNHEY, CDR2 SVGEGT. To make TCR beta libraries, researchers used iRepertoire HTBI primers and Arm-PCR of CDR3 regions. Each CDR3 protein is one row after TCRdb ran MiXCR on the multiplex PCR reads. The profile shows around 450,000 distinct CDR3 sequences, 20% to 25% of them singletons. Time point described: persistent/refractory GD, antithyroid drugs over 5 years with positive TRAb. With RNA extracted from PBMCs as input, the TCR library was made. With respect to this clonotype: The antigen is unknown.

Overall study results and limits: Persistent disease showed a preference for TRBV28, TRBJ1-2 and TRBJ2-5. Newly diagnosed patients had higher TCR diversity than persistent Graves' patients did. Owing to a sample size that was small, accuracy may have been reduced.

The sequenced sample was peripheral blood mononuclear cells (PBMCs), obtained when the disease was refractory, from a patient treated with antithyroid drugs. V is TRBV6-2 or TRBV6-3 and J is TRBJ1-5; D is uncertain. The TCR comes from a female donor with Graves disease. CDR3 sequence (DNA): TGTGCCAGCAGTCGCGCTTTTGGGAGCAATCAGCCCCAGCATTTT. This translates into CASSRAFGSNQPQHF.